This TCR beta chain stems from a study of T-cell memory formation after mild COVID-19. Overall study findings and caveats: Clones contracting across day 15 to 85 had a balanced CD4/CD8 profile; later expanding clones leaned CD4+. For contracting clones, CD4+ ones sat mainly in CM and EM, CD8+ in EMRA. SARS-CoV-2 specificity was not confirmed for second-wave clones peaking on day 37.

Germline values: CDR1 SGHTA, CDR2 FQGNSA. Between the trimmed V and J ends, which lost 5 bases and 2 bases, there was a span of 13 bases. There are 14 residues in the CDR3. This clonotype was seen a few times. Its antigen remains unidentified. Libraries for TCRalpha and TCRbeta carried sample barcodes and unique molecular identifiers via 5'RACE. TCRdb re-analysed the 5' RACE reads in MiXCR, keeping a single row per CDR3 protein. The table lists roughly 150,000 distinct CDR3 sequences, 13% to 15% of them singletons. This chain connects TRBV7-2 to TRBJ2-7, with no clear D. The specimen sequenced was PBMCs or a T cell subset sorted from them (not recorded which). The origin of this receptor is an adult woman who had mild COVID-19 (a few samples of this study predate the infection). Cell type and time point are not known. In DNA form, the CDR3 reads TGTGCCAGCAGCGCCGAAGGGCTCACCTACGAGCAGTACTTC. The encoded protein is CASSAEGLTYEQYF.